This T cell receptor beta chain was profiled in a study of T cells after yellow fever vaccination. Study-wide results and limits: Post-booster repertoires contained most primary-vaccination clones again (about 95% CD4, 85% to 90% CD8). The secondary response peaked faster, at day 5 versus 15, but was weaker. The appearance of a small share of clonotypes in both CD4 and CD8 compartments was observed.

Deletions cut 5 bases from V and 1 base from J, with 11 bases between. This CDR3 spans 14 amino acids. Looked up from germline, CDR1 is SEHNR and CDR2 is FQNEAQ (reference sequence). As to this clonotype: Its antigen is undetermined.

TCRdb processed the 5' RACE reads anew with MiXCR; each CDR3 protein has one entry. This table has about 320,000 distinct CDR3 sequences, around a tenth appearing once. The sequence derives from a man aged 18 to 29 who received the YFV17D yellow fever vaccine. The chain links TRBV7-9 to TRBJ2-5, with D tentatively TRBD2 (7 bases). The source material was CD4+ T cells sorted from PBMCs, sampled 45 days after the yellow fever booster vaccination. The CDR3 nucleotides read TGTGCCAGCAGCAAGGGGGGGGCCCAAGAGACCCAGTACTTC. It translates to CASSKGGAQETQYF.